Presented here are 27 T cell receptor beta chains from one specimen sequenced in a study of blood T cell repertoires in COVID-19. Only in-frame clones appear in the TCRdb table, and some are missing; sequencing was by immunoSEQ multiplex PCR. The sample has a few hundred thousand clones, approximately 83% seen once. The sample consisted of PBMCs or T cells enriched from blood (not recorded which). These receptors were taken from a woman aged 30 to 39 who had recovered from COVID-19.

The genes are TRBV7-9 and TRBJ2-1; 7 nucleotides align to TRBD1. The CDR3 contains 16 residues. V gave up 3 bases and J gave up 4 bases; unmatched junction bases: 9. Germline lookup yields CDR1 SEHNR and CDR2 FQNEAQ (reference sequence). CDR3 loop: CASSLYTGTAYNEQFF. The CDR3 region has the DNA TGTGCCAGCAGCTTGTACACCGGGACAGCTTACAATGAGCAGTTCTTC.

This clone was counted once. The V call is TRBV6-1, the J call TRBJ1-2, with TRBD1 as a possible D gene (5 bases). The CDR3 spans 12 residues. The V and J ends lost 5 bases and 6 bases respectively, with 10 bases between them. CDR1 is MNHNS and CDR2 is SASEGT in the germline V gene. In nucleotides, the CDR3 is TGTGCCAGCAGTATCAGGGAGGATGGCTACACCTTC. The encoded protein is CASSIREDGYTF.

The CDR3 loop reads CASSEVGYRSQYF. The CDR3, as DNA: TGTGCCAGCAGTGAAGTAGGGTACAGGTCGCAGTATTTT. The chain couples TRBV6-1 to TRBJ2-3, with D possibly matching TRBD1 (5 bases). V lost 1 base, J lost 10 bases, and 12 bases lay in between. Germline CDR1 MNHNS, CDR2 SASEGT. CDR3 length: 13 residues.

The chain carries TRBV9 and TRBJ2-7, with D tentatively TRBD1 (5 bases). Germline V gene lookup returns CDR1 SGDLS and CDR2 YYNGEE. The V and J ends lost 4 bases and 4 bases respectively, with 15 bases between them. The CDR3 sequence is 14 residues long. As DNA, the CDR3 is TGTGCCAGCAGCCCCCGACAGCATCCGTACGAGCAGTACTTC. Its protein product is CASSPRQHPYEQYF.

The CDR3 DNA is TGTGCCAGCGGTATAACAGGAGCTGGGGCCAACGTCCTGACTTTC. This sequence encodes CASGITGAGANVLTF. The V and J genes are TRBV6-4 and TRBJ2-6; weak D call: TRBD1 (5 bases). Germline V gene sequence: CDR1 MRHNA, CDR2 SNTAGT. V lost 8 bases and J lost 2, with 13 bases in between. The CDR3 sequence is 15 residues long.

This clone was counted a single time. The rearrangement uses TRBV29-1 and TRBJ1-1; 7 bases fit TRBD1. The J segment lost 8 bases and the V segment lost 2 bases, leaving 2 bases of the junction unmatched. The germline gives CDR1 SQVTM, CDR2 ANQGSEA. This CDR3 contains 11 residues. The CDR3 nucleotides read TGCAGCGTTGAAAGGGACAGCGAAGCTTTCTTT. Encoded protein: CSVERDSEAFF.

In this sample, this clone turned up once. The gene calls are TRBV24-1 and TRBJ2-1; possibly TRBD2 for D (6 bases). Trimming took 3 bases from V and 6 from J, leaving 11 bases between them. Germline V CDR1 and CDR2: KGHDR, SFDVKD. CDR3 length equals 14 residues. The CDR3 nucleotides read TGTGCCACCAGTGATGTTACTAGCATCAATGAGCAGTTCTTC. The encoded protein is CATSDVTSINEQFF.

The chain carries TRBV10-3 and TRBJ2-1; the D is unclear. CDR1 ENHRY and CDR2 SYGVKD come from the germline V gene. Trimming removed 4 bases at V and 5 bases at J, with 27 bases between. There are 19 residues in the CDR3. The CDR3 DNA follows: TGTGCCATCAGTGTTGCAGCTCGGGTGTACACTCAAAAAAACAATGAGCAGTTCTTC. Amino acid sequence: CAISVAARVYTQKNNEQFF.

This clone was observed once. The chain has TRBV18 and TRBJ2-7; TRBD2 aligns across 14 bases. Germline CDR1 and CDR2: KGHSH and LQKENI. The trim removed 3 bases at V and 5 bases at J, leaving 6 bases unmatched. This CDR3 has 16 residues. CDR3 DNA sequence: TGTGCCAGCTCACCTCCGGGACTAGCGGGAGTAGACGAGCAGTACTTC. Residues: CASSPPGLAGVDEQYF.

The V call is TRBV24-1, the J call TRBJ1-4; 10 bases are shared with TRBD1. Losses at the gene ends were 3 bases for V and 8 bases for J; bases not matched to a gene: 11. CDR1 and CDR2 from the germline V gene are KGHDR and SFDVKD. The CDR3 consists of 17 residues. The CDR3 DNA sequence: TGTGCCACCAGTGATCCGAAGGACAGGGGGGTTGGCGAAAAACTGTTTTTT. It encodes CATSDPKDRGVGEKLFF.

The chain uses TRBV6-1 and TRBJ2-3, with 8 bases aligning to TRBD1. Germline V gene lookup returns CDR1 MNHNS and CDR2 SASEGT. After removal of 2 bases from V and 6 bases from J, the junction contained 13 bases not matched to a gene. This CDR3 contains 17 residues. Here the CDR3 DNA reads TGTGCCAGCAGTGAACCGGACAGGGTCCAATTTGAGGATACGCAGTATTTT. It translates to CASSEPDRVQFEDTQYF.

The V gene is TRBV6-4, the J gene TRBJ2-3; TRBD2 is a possible D gene (6 bases). The CDR3 runs to 15 residues. Trimming took 6 bases from V and 6 from J, leaving 19 bases between them. CDR1 and CDR2 (germline): MRHNA, SNTAGT. The CDR3 here is CASSARGGHSDTQYF. DNA for the CDR3: TGTGCCAGCAGCGCCCGGGGAGGTCATTCGGATACGCAGTATTTT.

V usage is TRBV24-1 and J usage is TRBJ1-2; D remains ambiguous. This CDR3 has 12 amino acids. The germline V and J ends were trimmed by 6 bases and 4 bases, with 8 bases remaining between them. CDR1 and CDR2 from the germline V gene are KGHDR and SFDVKD. DNA for the CDR3: TGTGCCACCAGTCAGGATGGCTATGGCTACACCTTC. It is translated as CATSQDGYGYTF.

This chain links TRBV3-1 (or the pseudogene TRBV3-2) with TRBJ2-7; 8 nucleotides match TRBD2. Unmatched junction bases numbered 7, after V lost 0 bases and J lost 3 bases. CDR1 and CDR2 from the germline V gene are LGHDT and YNNKEL (reference sequence). The CDR3 length is 16 residues. CDR3 region: CASSQDPASGFYEQYF. The CDR3 DNA sequence: TGTGCCAGCAGCCAAGATCCCGCTAGCGGGTTCTACGAGCAGTACTTC.

This clone was detected ten times or more. This chain uses TRBV30 with TRBJ2-2; TRBD2 agrees at 12 bases. V gave up 1 base and J gave up 3 bases; unmatched junction bases: 0. The CDR3 runs to 15 residues. Per germline, CDR1 GTSNPN and CDR2 SVGIG (reference sequence). The CDR3 DNA reads as TGTGCCTGGAGTGGACTAGCGGGGGACACCGGGGAGCTGTTTTTT. This codes for CAWSGLAGDTGELFF.

J is TRBJ2-2 and V is TRBV18, with D possibly being TRBD2 (6 bases). V lost 2 bases, J lost 6 bases, and 22 bases lay in between. CDR3 size: 18 residues. Germline V gives CDR1 KGHSH, CDR2 LQKENI. CDR3 coding DNA: TGTGCCAGCTCACCAAAGGCGTTCTCCGCGGGGTCCCCCGGGGAGCTGTTTTTT. Amino acid sequence: CASSPKAFSAGSPGELFF.

This clone was seen only once. V gene TRBV7-2 combines with J gene TRBJ1-2; D is unresolved. Trimming removed 1 base from V and 1 base from J, with 10 bases in between. CDR1 and CDR2 from the germline V gene are SGHTA and FQGNSA. CDR3 length equals 15 residues. The CDR3 coding sequence is TGTGCCAGCAGCTTAGGAGAGAATCTTAACTATGGCTACACCTTC. It translates to CASSLGENLNYGYTF.

The rearrangement links TRBV28 to TRBJ2-3; 7 nucleotides agree with TRBD2. Germline V gene lookup returns CDR1 MDHEN and CDR2 SYDVKM. Trimming at V came to 3 bases and at J to 3 bases, leaving 9 bases not matched to a gene. The CDR3 covers 16 residues. CDR3 sequence reads: CASSFGAGVGTDTQYF. The CDR3 bases are TGTGCCAGCAGTTTCGGGGCGGGGGTAGGGACAGATACGCAGTATTTT.

The table lists this clone with a few counts. The gene calls are TRBV7-9 and TRBJ1-5; 7 bases agree with TRBD1. Germline assignment: CDR1 SEHNR and CDR2 FQNEAQ (reference sequence). The V gene end was trimmed by 6 bases and the J gene end by 1 base; junction bases not matched to a gene: 3. The CDR3 runs to 14 residues. The CDR3 spells CASSVQGSNQPQHF. CDR3 nucleotide sequence: TGTGCCAGCAGTGTACAGGGGAGCAATCAGCCCCAGCATTTT. Combining the CDR3 with reference TRBV7-9 and TRBJ1-5 gives the whole variable domain DTGVSQNPRHKITKRGQNVTFRCDPISEHNRLYWYRQTLGQGPEFLTYFQNEAQLEKSRLLSDRFSAERPKGSFSTLEIQRTEQGDSAMYLCASSVQGSNQPQHFGDGTRLSIL.

This clone was counted a single time. The rearrangement joins TRBV25-1 to TRBJ1-4; D remains ambiguous. Trimming removed 1 base at V and 6 bases at J, with 9 bases between. The germline CDR1 and CDR2 sequences are MGHDK and SYGVNS. The CDR3 extends over 14 amino acids. The CDR3 DNA reads as TGTGCCAGCAGTGAATTTAGGGAGGATGAAAAACTGTTTTTT. Translating it yields CASSEFREDEKLFF. Full variable domain (missing parts from reference TRBV25-1 and TRBJ1-4): EADIYQTPRYLVIGTGKKITLECSQTMGHDKMYWYQQDPGMELHLIHYSYGVNSTEKGDLSSESTVSRIRTEHFPLTLESARPSHTSQYLCASSEFREDEKLFFGSGTQLSVL.

There are a few counts of this clone. The chain links TRBV21-1 to TRBJ1-5. TRBV21-1 is a pseudogene segment. CDR3 length: 14 residues. For the CDR3, the DNA is TGTGCCAGCAGCAAACCTAGGAGACATCAGCCCCAGCATTTT. Translated, it gives CASSKPRRHQPQHF.

The chain links TRBV5-1 to TRBJ2-1; TRBD2 agrees at 12 bases. From germline, CDR1 is SGHRS and CDR2 YFSETQ. The CDR3 is made up of 16 amino acids. Trimming removed 2 bases from V and 1 base from J; junction bases left unmatched: 1. The CDR3 sequence: CASSFTSGGSYNEQFF. In DNA, the CDR3 is TGCGCCAGCAGCTTCACTAGCGGGGGGTCCTACAATGAGCAGTTCTTC.

The rearrangement joins TRBV5-4 to TRBJ1-6, with 7 positions matching TRBD1. Germline lookup yields CDR1 SGHNT and CDR2 YYREEE (reference sequence). Unmatched junction bases numbered 17, after V lost 4 bases and J lost 13 bases. The CDR3 sequence is 16 residues long. CDR3 amino acids: CASSKTGDRVRSPLHF. In DNA, the CDR3 is TGTGCCAGCAGCAAAACAGGGGACCGGGTCCGGTCGCCCCTCCACTTT.

This clone occurred a few times. The DNA of the CDR3 is TGTGCCAGCAGTGAAAGGACTAGCGGGACAGATACGCAGTATTTT. It yields the protein CASSERTSGTDTQYF. The chain recombines TRBV6-4 with TRBJ2-3; 11 bases line up with TRBD2. V trimming: 3 bases; J trimming: 3 bases; junction bases outside the gene matches: 2. The CDR3 extends over 15 amino acids. Germline V gene data show CDR1 as MRHNA and CDR2 as SNTAGT.

The chain couples TRBV28 to TRBJ1-2; D possibly corresponds to TRBD1 (6 bases). This CDR3 region has 15 residues. The germline gives CDR1 MDHEN, CDR2 SYDVKM. V shed 6 bases and J shed 2 bases, with 16 bases lying between them. This CDR3 is CASRPTVGGNYGYTF. The CDR3 coding sequence is TGTGCCAGCAGACCTACGGTAGGGGGAAACTATGGCTACACCTTC.

The J gene is TRBJ1-3, the V gene TRBV27; D gene unclear. CDR1 is MNHEY, CDR2 SMNVEV, per germline (reference sequence). V gave up 2 bases and J gave up 4 bases, with 18 bases separating them. The CDR3 contains 17 residues. The DNA of the CDR3 is TGTGCCAGCAGTTTAAACTTCCAGGATCGTTACGGAAACACCATATATTTT. This sequence encodes CASSLNFQDRYGNTIYF.

The chain has TRBV4-1 and TRBJ2-7; possible D gene TRBD2, 6 bases. Between the trimmed V and J ends, which lost 1 base and 1 base, there was a span of 11 bases. Germline loops: CDR1 MGHRA, CDR2 YSYEKL. This CDR3 is 15 amino acids long. The CDR3 region is CASSQAVSGSYEQYF. The CDR3 DNA reads TGCGCCAGCAGCCAAGCGGTAAGCGGGTCCTACGAGCAGTACTTC.